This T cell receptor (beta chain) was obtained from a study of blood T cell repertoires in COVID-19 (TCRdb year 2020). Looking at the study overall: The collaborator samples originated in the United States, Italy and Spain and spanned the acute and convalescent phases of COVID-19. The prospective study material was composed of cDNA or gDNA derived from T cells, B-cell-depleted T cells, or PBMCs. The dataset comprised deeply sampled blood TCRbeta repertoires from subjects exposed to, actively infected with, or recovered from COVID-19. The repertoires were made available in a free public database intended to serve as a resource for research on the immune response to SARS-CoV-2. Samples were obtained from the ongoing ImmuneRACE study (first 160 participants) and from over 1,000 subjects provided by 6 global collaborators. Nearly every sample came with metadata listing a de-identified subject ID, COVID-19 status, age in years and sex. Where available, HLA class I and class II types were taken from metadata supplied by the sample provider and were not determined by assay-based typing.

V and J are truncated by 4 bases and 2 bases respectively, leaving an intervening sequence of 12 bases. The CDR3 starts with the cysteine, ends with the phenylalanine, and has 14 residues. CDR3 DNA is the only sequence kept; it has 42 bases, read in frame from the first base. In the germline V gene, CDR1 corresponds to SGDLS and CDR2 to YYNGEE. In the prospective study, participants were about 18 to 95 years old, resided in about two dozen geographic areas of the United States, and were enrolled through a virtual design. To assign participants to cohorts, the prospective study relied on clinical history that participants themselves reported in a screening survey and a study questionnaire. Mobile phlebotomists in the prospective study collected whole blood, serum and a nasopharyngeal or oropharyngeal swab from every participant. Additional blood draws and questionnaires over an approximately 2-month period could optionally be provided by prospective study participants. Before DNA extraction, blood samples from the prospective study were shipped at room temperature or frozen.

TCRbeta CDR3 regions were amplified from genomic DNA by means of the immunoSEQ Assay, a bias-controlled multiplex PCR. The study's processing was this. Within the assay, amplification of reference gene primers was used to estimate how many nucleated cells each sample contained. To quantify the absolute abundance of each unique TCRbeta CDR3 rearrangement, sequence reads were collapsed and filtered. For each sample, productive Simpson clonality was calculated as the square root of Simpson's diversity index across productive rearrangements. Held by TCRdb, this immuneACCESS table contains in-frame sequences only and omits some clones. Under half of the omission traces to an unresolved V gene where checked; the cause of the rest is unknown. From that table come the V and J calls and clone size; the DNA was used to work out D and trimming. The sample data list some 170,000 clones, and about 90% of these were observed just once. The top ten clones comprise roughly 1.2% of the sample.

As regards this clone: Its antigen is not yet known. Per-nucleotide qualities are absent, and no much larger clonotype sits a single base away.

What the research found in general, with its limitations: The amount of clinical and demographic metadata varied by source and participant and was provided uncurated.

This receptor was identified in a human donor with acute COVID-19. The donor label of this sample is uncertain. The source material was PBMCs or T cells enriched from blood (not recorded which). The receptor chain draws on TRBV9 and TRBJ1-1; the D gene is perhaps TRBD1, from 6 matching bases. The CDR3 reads CASSPQGRNTEAFF. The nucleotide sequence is TGTGCCAGCAGCCCCCAGGGGCGCAACACTGAAGCTTTCTTT.